This paragraph reports one TCR beta chain. Germline CDR1 and CDR2: SGDLS and YYNGEE. Unmatched junction bases numbered 1, after V lost 3 bases and J lost 4 bases. The CDR3 sequence is 14 residues long. In the original processing: Reference gene primer amplification gave nucleated cell count estimates. Assay used: immunoSEQ multiplex PCR; TCRdb lists only in-frame clones, some missing. That table supplies the V and J calls and clone size; D and trimming were determined from the DNA. The data hold under 400,000 clones, with 90% observed a single time. This sample was included in a study of blood T cell repertoires in COVID-19. The wider study: Donors in the United States, Italy and Spain gave samples during acute or convalescent COVID-19. From T cells, B-cell-depleted T cells, or PBMCs came the material, which was cDNA or gDNA.

The TCR was taken from a man younger than 35 with active or convalescent COVID-19. The sequencing sample was made of peripheral blood. This chain joins TRBV9 and TRBJ1-2; 12 nucleotides align to TRBD1. This CDR3 reads CASSAGQGAYGYTF. DNA of the CDR3: TGTGCCAGCAGCGCGGGACAGGGGGCCTATGGCTACACCTTC.